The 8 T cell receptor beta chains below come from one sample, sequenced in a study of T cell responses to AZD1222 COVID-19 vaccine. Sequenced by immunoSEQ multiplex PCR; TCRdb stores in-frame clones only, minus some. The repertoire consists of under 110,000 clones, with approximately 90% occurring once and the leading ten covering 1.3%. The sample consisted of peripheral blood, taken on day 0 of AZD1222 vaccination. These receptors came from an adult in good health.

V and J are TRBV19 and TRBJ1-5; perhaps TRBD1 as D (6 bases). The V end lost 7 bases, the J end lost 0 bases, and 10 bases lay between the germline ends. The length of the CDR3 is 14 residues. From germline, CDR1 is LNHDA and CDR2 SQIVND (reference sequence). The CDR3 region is CASKGGYSNQPQHF. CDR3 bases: TGTGCCAGTAAAGGGGGTTATAGCAATCAGCCCCAGCATTTT.

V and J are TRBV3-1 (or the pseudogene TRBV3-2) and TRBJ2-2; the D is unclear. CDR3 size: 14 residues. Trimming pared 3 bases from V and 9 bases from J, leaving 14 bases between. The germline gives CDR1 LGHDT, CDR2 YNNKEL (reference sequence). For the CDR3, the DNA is TGTGCCAGCAGCCAGGCTACAGCTTTTAGGGAGCTGTTTTTT. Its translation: CASSQATAFRELFF.

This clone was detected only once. CDR3 residues: CASSPGQHTGELFF. The CDR3, as DNA: TGTGCCAGCAGTCCGGGACAGCACACCGGGGAGCTGTTTTTT. This chain joins TRBV6-5 and TRBJ2-2, with 7 nucleotides matching TRBD1. Germline-derived CDR1 and CDR2 are MNHEY and SVGAGI. V dropped 5 bases and J dropped 3; count of bases not matched to a gene: 3. The CDR3 totals 14 residues.

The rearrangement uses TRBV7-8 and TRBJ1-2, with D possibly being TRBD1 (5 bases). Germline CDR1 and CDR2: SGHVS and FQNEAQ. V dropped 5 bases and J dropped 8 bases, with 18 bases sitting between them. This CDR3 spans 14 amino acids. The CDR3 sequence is CASSPSPRDGGYTF. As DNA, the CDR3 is TGTGCCAGCAGCCCCAGCCCCCGGGACGGCGGCTACACCTTC.

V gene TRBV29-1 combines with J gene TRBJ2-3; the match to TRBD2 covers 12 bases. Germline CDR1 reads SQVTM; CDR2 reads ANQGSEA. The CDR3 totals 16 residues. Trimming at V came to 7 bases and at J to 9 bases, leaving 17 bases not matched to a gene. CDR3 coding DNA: TGCAGCGCCGCCCCTCGACTAGCGGGGGCCCAATGGACGCAGTATTTT. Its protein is CSAAPRLAGAQWTQYF.

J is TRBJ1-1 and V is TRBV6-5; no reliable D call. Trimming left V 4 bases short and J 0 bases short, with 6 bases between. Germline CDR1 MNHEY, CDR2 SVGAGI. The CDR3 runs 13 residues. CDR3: CASSLRMNTEAFF. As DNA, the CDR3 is TGTGCCAGCAGTTTGCGCATGAACACTGAAGCTTTCTTT.

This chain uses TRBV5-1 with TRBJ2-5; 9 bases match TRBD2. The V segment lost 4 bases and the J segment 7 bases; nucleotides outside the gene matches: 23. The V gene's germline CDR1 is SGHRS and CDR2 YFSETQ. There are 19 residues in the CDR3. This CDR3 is CASSPASVAGVLRGGTQYF. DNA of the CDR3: TGCGCCAGCAGCCCCGCTAGTGTAGCGGGGGTTCTAAGAGGCGGGACCCAGTACTTC.

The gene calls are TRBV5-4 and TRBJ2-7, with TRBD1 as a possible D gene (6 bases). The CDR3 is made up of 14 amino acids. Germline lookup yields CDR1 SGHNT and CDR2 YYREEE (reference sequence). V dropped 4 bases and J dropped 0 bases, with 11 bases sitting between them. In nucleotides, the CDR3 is TGTGCCAGCAGCCCGACAGGCCTCTCCTACGAGCAGTACTTC. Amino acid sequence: CASSPTGLSYEQYF.